What follows are 26 T cell receptor beta chains derived from one specimen sequenced in a study of cytomegalovirus exposure and HLA in healthy donors. Both 60 Vbeta primers and 13 Jbeta primers went into the PCR. Here immunoSEQ multiplex PCR was the method, and the copy in TCRdb shows in-frame clones only, minus some. Seen here are 110,000 to 150,000 clones, about a tenth observed once, and the top ten hold 1.5% to 2%. What was sequenced was PBMCs. The origin of the receptors is a male donor in good health and CMV-seronegative.

The J gene is TRBJ2-7, the V gene TRBV6-6; TRBD1 is a possible D gene (5 bases). The CDR3 is made up of 14 amino acids. With 0 bases removed from V and 1 base from J, the gap between germline ends came to 7 bases. CDR1 is MNHNY, CDR2 SVGAGI, per germline (reference sequence). CDR3 DNA sequence: TGTGCCAGCAGTTACTCCGCAGGGTCCTACGAGCAGTACTTC. It encodes CASSYSAGSYEQYF.

Only a few counts were recorded for this clone. The rearrangement joins TRBV2 to TRBJ1-2; 8 nucleotides agree with TRBD1. From germline, CDR1 is SNHLY and CDR2 FYNNEI. Trimming cost V 3 bases and J 3 bases; bases outside gene matches: 0. The CDR3 consists of 13 residues. The CDR3 region has the DNA TGTGCCAGCAGTGAGACAGGGGACTATGGCTACACCTTC. Protein product: CASSETGDYGYTF.

This clone appeared a few times. The genes are TRBV7-2 and TRBJ1-2; 7 nucleotides agree with TRBD1. Germline-derived CDR1 and CDR2 are SGHTA and FQGNSA. The CDR3 sequence is 14 residues long. J gave up 4 bases and V 5 bases, and 7 bases lay outside the gene matches. The CDR3 spells CASSQDREAYGYTF. DNA of the CDR3: TGTGCCAGCAGCCAAGACAGGGAGGCCTATGGCTACACCTTC.

In its sample, this clone was seen a few times. The chain carries TRBV6-5 and TRBJ1-6; no definite D call. The CDR3 is 15 residues long. The V gene lost 0 bases and the J gene lost 6 bases, with 9 bases spanning the gap. Germline V CDR1 and CDR2: MNHEY, SVGAGI. CDR3 region: CASSYSTGSNSPLHF. CDR3 in DNA: TGTGCCAGCAGTTACTCGACCGGGAGTAATTCACCCCTCCACTTT.

This clone was counted between two and nine times. The chain has TRBV4-1 and TRBJ1-2; 10 bases align to TRBD1. This CDR3 comprises 16 residues. Germline V gene sequence: CDR1 MGHRA, CDR2 YSYEKL. Germline trimming cut 0 bases from V and 4 bases from J; bases unmatched to any gene: 5. The CDR3 spells CASSQDLRTGGYGYTF. The DNA of the CDR3 is TGCGCCAGCAGCCAAGATCTCAGGACAGGGGGCTATGGCTACACCTTC.

This clone was recorded a few times. The CDR3 DNA reads as TGTGCCAGCTCCCGACAGGGCAATGTGAATGGCTACACCTTC. Protein: CASSRQGNVNGYTF. This sequence joins TRBV28 and TRBJ1-2; 7 bases align to TRBD1. V trimming: 8 bases; J trimming: 6 bases; junction bases outside the gene matches: 12. The CDR3 length is 14 residues. Germline V CDR1 and CDR2: MDHEN, SYDVKM.

This clone came up a few times. The chain links TRBV15 to TRBJ2-7; unclear D gene. The CDR3 is made up of 15 amino acids. Germline CDR1 reads LNHNV; CDR2 reads YYDKDF (reference sequence). Trimming took 0 bases from V and 2 from J, leaving 11 bases between them. The CDR3 is CATSREGGSAYEQYF. In nucleotides, the CDR3 is TGTGCCACCAGCAGAGAAGGCGGCAGCGCCTACGAGCAGTACTTC.

The V gene is TRBV11-3, the J gene TRBJ2-1; 9 bases are shared with TRBD1. Germline loops: CDR1 SGHNT, CDR2 YENEEA. With V trimmed by 5 bases and J by 6 bases, 5 bases remained unmatched. This CDR3 region has 14 residues. CDR3 protein: CASSPWTGANEQFF. CDR3 nucleotide sequence: TGTGCCAGCAGCCCGTGGACAGGGGCCAATGAGCAGTTCTTC.

V is TRBV4-3 and J is TRBJ1-5; D is perhaps TRBD1 (6 bases). Germline V gene sequence: CDR1 LGHNA, CDR2 YSLEER. CDR3 size: 15 residues. With 0 bases removed from V and 4 bases from J, the gap between germline ends came to 10 bases. The CDR3 DNA follows: TGCGCCAGCAGCCAAGATTCACAGGGAAATCAGCCCCAGCATTTT. The encoded protein is CASSQDSQGNQPQHF.

This clone occurred a few times. Other DNA sequences from this sample encode an identical CDR3 as well. DNA for the CDR3: TGTGCCAGCAGCTTCGCCCAGGGGGGTGCTTACGAGCAGTACTTC. Amino acids: CASSFAQGGAYEQYF. This chain uses TRBV7-9 with TRBJ2-7, with D perhaps matching TRBD1 (7 bases). There are 15 residues in the CDR3. Trimming left V 3 bases short and J 4 bases short, with 16 bases between. Germline V gene sequence: CDR1 SEHNR, CDR2 FQNEAQ (reference sequence).

The chain recombines TRBV28 with TRBJ1-1; D not resolved. Germline CDR1 and CDR2: MDHEN and SYDVKM. This CDR3 is 15 amino acids long. The V and J ends lost 0 bases and 1 base respectively, with 9 bases between them. The CDR3 DNA reads TGTGCCAGCAGTTTATGGGCTGGGCAGAACACTGAAGCTTTCTTT. Protein product: CASSLWAGQNTEAFF.

The chain combines TRBV7-9 with TRBJ2-3; 10 nucleotides agree with TRBD2. The trim removed 5 bases at V and 0 bases at J, leaving 5 bases unmatched. Germline V lookup: CDR1 SEHNR, CDR2 FQNEAQ (reference sequence). The CDR3 is 16 amino acids. This CDR3 reads CASSPGTSESTDTQYF. CDR3 in DNA: TGTGCCAGCAGCCCCGGGACTAGCGAGAGCACAGATACGCAGTATTTT.

This clone has only a few counts. The chain carries TRBV5-1 and TRBJ2-7, with 8 bases that match TRBD2. Germline V gene sequence: CDR1 SGHRS, CDR2 YFSETQ. The CDR3 contains 15 residues. With V trimmed by 2 bases and J by 4 bases, 8 bases remained unmatched. CDR3 in amino acids: CASSFSLAGLYEQYF. Written as DNA, the CDR3 is TGCGCCAGCAGCTTTAGCCTAGCGGGTTTATACGAGCAGTACTTC.

This clone was detected a few times. Mismatch with germline at one junction end may stem from a read error. This chain links TRBV7-3 with TRBJ2-1; TRBD2 matches 12 bases. The CDR3 is made up of 19 amino acids. Germline CDR1 is SGHTA and CDR2 is FQGTGA. The CDR3 coding sequence is TGTGCCAGCAGGTTAAATCCGGGACTAGCGGGTATAGAGGGCAATGAGCAGTTCTTC. Translating it yields CASRLNPGLAGIEGNEQFF.

The sample holds a few counts of this clone. The chain uses TRBV27 and TRBJ2-7; 7 nucleotides line up with TRBD1. This CDR3 is 15 amino acids long. Germline V gives CDR1 MNHEY, CDR2 SMNVEV (reference sequence). The V and J ends lost 0 bases and 1 base, in that order; junction bases with no gene match: 3. In DNA form, the CDR3 reads TGTGCCAGCAGTTTATCGGACAGGTTATCCTACGAGCAGTACTTC. The encoded protein is CASSLSDRLSYEQYF.

The chain couples TRBV7-3 to TRBJ2-7; possible D gene TRBD2, 7 bases. The CDR3 consists of 16 residues. The germline gives CDR1 SGHTA, CDR2 FQGTGA. V shed 0 bases and J shed 6 bases, with 18 bases lying between them. Written as DNA, the CDR3 is TGTGCCAGCAGCTTAACCGGAGGCGGGGGCCTGTCCGAGCAGTACTTC. This translates into CASSLTGGGGLSEQYF.

This clone was counted a few times. This chain joins TRBV7-2 and TRBJ2-7, with D possibly TRBD2 on 5 matching bases. Trimming shortened V by 2 bases and J by 0 bases, and 11 bases separated the two germline ends. CDR1 is SGHTA, CDR2 FQGNSA, per germline. The CDR3 totals 15 residues. The CDR3: CASSLFVGSSYEQYF. The CDR3 nucleotides read TGTGCCAGCAGCTTATTCGTGGGGAGCTCCTACGAGCAGTACTTC.

The chain is built from TRBV28 and TRBJ1-5; D is perhaps TRBD1 (5 bases). The CDR3 has 16 amino acids. Trimming left V 5 bases short and J 5 bases short, with 19 bases between. Germline V CDR1 and CDR2: MDHEN, SYDVKM. The CDR3 sequence is CASSPIMQRGDQPQHF. Here the CDR3 DNA reads TGTGCCAGCAGTCCTATTATGCAGCGGGGGGATCAGCCCCAGCATTTT. The full variable domain, in which reference TRBV28 and TRBJ1-5 provide the parts outside the CDR3, is DVKVTQSSRYLVKRTGEKVFLECVQDMDHENMFWYRQDPGLGLRLIYFSYDVKMKEKGDIPEGYSVSREKKERFSLILESASTNQTSMYLCASSPIMQRGDQPQHFGDGTRLSIL.

The table lists this clone with a few counts. The genes are TRBV7-9 and TRBJ2-1; 9 nucleotides agree with TRBD2. This CDR3 contains 16 residues. V was clipped by 4 bases and J by 6 bases; unmatched bases: 10. CDR1 SEHNR and CDR2 FQNEAQ come from the germline V gene (reference sequence). The CDR3 is CASSSTSGRGLNEQFF. The DNA of the CDR3 is TGTGCCAGCAGCTCCACTAGCGGGCGGGGACTCAATGAGCAGTTCTTC.

The J gene is TRBJ1-2, the V gene TRBV5-4, with TRBD1 matching 8 bases. Trimming cost V 4 bases and J 2 bases; bases outside gene matches: 4. From germline, CDR1 is SGHNT and CDR2 YYREEE (reference sequence). This CDR3 is 14 amino acids long. The CDR3 coding sequence is TGTGCCAGCAGCCGGACAGGGACCAACTATGGCTACACCTTC. Translated, it gives CASSRTGTNYGYTF.

This clone was counted between two and nine times. The chain joins TRBV30 to TRBJ1-2; perhaps TRBD1 as D (6 bases). The CDR3 is made up of 11 amino acids. Germline V gene lookup returns CDR1 GTSNPN and CDR2 SVGIG (reference sequence). The V end lost 5 bases, the J end lost 5 bases, and 9 bases lay between the germline ends. For the CDR3, the DNA is TGTGCCTGGCAGGGGATGTATGGCTACACCTTC. Amino acid sequence: CAWQGMYGYTF.

The sample holds a few counts of this clone. The J gene is TRBJ1-1, the V gene TRBV25-1; D is unresolved. V lost 4 bases and J lost 4, with 16 bases in between. The germline V gene has CDR1 MGHDK and CDR2 SYGVNS. The CDR3 length is 15 residues. The DNA for the CDR3 is TGTGCCAGCAGTGTCCGGGAAGCCGGGAGCACTGAAGCTTTCTTT. As protein: CASSVREAGSTEAFF.

The chain has TRBV7-9 and TRBJ2-3; D is ambiguous. Trimming cost V 6 bases and J 2 bases, with 21 bases left between them. The CDR3 totals 17 residues. From germline, CDR1 is SEHNR and CDR2 FQNEAQ (reference sequence). CDR3 protein: CASSSIKAEYYTDTQYF. The CDR3, as DNA: TGTGCCAGCAGTTCAATTAAGGCAGAATACTACACAGATACGCAGTATTTT.

This clone came up a few times. The chain recombines TRBV18 with TRBJ1-3; D not resolved. Trimming removed 3 bases at V and 5 bases at J, with 8 bases between. The CDR3 is made up of 13 amino acids. Germline-derived CDR1 and CDR2 are KGHSH and LQKENI. Here the CDR3 DNA reads TGTGCCAGCTCACCGGGAGTCAGAAACACCATATATTTT. Its protein product is CASSPGVRNTIYF.

In its sample, this clone was seen a few times. The gene calls are TRBV7-2 and TRBJ2-7; the D is unclear. The CDR3 has 13 amino acids. Germline V gene sequence: CDR1 SGHTA, CDR2 FQGNSA. V lost 5 bases and J lost 6, with 14 bases in between. The CDR3 nucleotides read TGTGCCAGCAGCCCCACGACCCGAGGCGAGCAGTACTTC. Translation: CASSPTTRGEQYF.

This clone showed up just a few times. The chain couples TRBV4-1 to TRBJ1-1, with D unresolved. The V gene's germline CDR1 is MGHRA and CDR2 YSYEKL. The V and J ends lost 4 bases and 3 bases respectively, with 12 bases between them. CDR3 length equals 14 residues. The CDR3: CASSLGRDYTEAFF. CDR3 bases: TGCGCCAGCAGCCTGGGCAGAGATTACACTGAAGCTTTCTTT.